A single sample gave rise to the 20 T cell receptor beta chains below, sequenced in a study of graft-versus-host responses after intestinal transplantation (dated by TCRdb to about 2021). The sample's time point label is to be understood as: cells obtained before transplantation from donor or recipient. Their antigens remain unidentified. Library preparation employed the immunoSEQ multiplex PCR assay. TCRdb provides this immuneACCESS table in a form limited to in-frame rearrangements. Some clones are lacking; in checked studies, under half of them reflect an unresolved V gene, and why the rest are absent is not known. The sample table contains 90,000 to 100,000 clones; only one count was recorded for 90% to 95% of them. The leading ten clones occupy around 0.53% of the sample. Sample: unstimulated CD8+ T cells sorted from spleen or lymph node cells, taken before intestinal transplant. Source of these receptors: a human donor who received an intestinal transplant.

The gene calls are TRBV29-1 and TRBJ2-7, with 9 nucleotides matching TRBD2. This CDR3 comprises 11 residues. Germline values: CDR1 SQVTM, CDR2 ANQGSEA. V trimming: 6 bases; J trimming: 5 bases; junction bases outside the gene matches: 2. The CDR3 coding sequence is TGCAGCGTGCGGGAGGGCGACGAGCAGTACTTC. Its protein product is CSVREGDEQYF.

The chain recombines TRBV7-3 with TRBJ2-7, with 11 bases lining up with TRBD1. CDR3 length: 15 residues. Trimming took 2 bases from V and 2 from J; bases not matched to a gene: 2. Germline CDR1 is SGHTA and CDR2 is FQGTGA. This CDR3 is CASSLGTGGAYEQYF. The CDR3, as DNA: TGTGCCAGCAGCTTAGGGACAGGGGGGGCCTACGAGCAGTACTTC.

This chain connects TRBV4-3 to TRBJ2-2, with 7 bases fitting TRBD1. Germline V gene lookup returns CDR1 LGHNA and CDR2 YSLEER. Germline trimming cut 0 bases from V and 6 bases from J; bases unmatched to any gene: 7. This CDR3 spans 16 amino acids. The CDR3 DNA follows: TGCGCCAGCAGCCAAGAAGGACAGGATCTCCCCGGGGAGCTGTTTTTT. Translating gives CASSQEGQDLPGELFF.

This chain links TRBV19 with TRBJ2-5; 9 bases line up with TRBD1. There are 16 residues in the CDR3. Per the germline V gene, CDR1 is LNHDA and CDR2 is SQIVND (reference sequence). The V and J ends lost 5 bases and 4 bases, in that order; junction bases with no gene match: 11. The CDR3 region is CASSSFVGQGGETQYF. The CDR3 DNA follows: TGTGCCAGTAGTTCATTTGTGGGACAGGGAGGAGAGACCCAGTACTTC.

V and J are TRBV2 and TRBJ2-5; D ambiguous. Germline values: CDR1 SNHLY, CDR2 FYNNEI. CDR3 length equals 14 residues. V lost 1 base and J lost 2, with 8 bases in between. CDR3 coding DNA: TGTGCCAGCAGTGAAGTAGGAGAACAAGAGACCCAGTACTTC. Protein product: CASSEVGEQETQYF.

V and J are TRBV5-6 and TRBJ2-5; TRBD1 matches 7 bases. The junction had 3 bases not matched to a gene; V was cut back by 0 bases and J by 4 bases. The CDR3 loop spans 14 amino acids. CDR1 is SGHDT, CDR2 YYEEEE, per germline. CDR3: CASSLGAGGETQYF. The CDR3 region has the DNA TGTGCCAGCAGCTTGGGGGCAGGGGGAGAGACCCAGTACTTC.

The chain has TRBV6-5 and TRBJ2-1, with 8 bases fitting TRBD2. Germline lookup yields CDR1 MNHEY and CDR2 SVGAGI. There are 14 residues in the CDR3. Unmatched junction bases numbered 1, after V lost 5 bases and J lost 1 base. The DNA for the CDR3 is TGTGCCAGCAGTGCGGGGGGTTCCTACAATGAGCAGTTCTTC. This encodes CASSAGGSYNEQFF.

This chain connects TRBV7-9 to TRBJ2-5; 11 positions match TRBD2. Germline CDR1 SEHNR, CDR2 FQNEAQ (reference sequence). With 6 bases clipped from V and 1 base from J, the junction kept 10 bases outside the gene matches. This CDR3 contains 17 residues. In nucleotides, the CDR3 is TGTGCCAGCAGTTCAGCCGCTAGCGGGAGGTCCCAAGAGACCCAGTACTTC. It is translated as CASSSAASGRSQETQYF.

J is TRBJ2-5 and V is TRBV5-1, with 8 positions matching TRBD2. J lost 2 bases, V lost 0 bases, and 6 bases had no gene match. The CDR3 spans 16 residues. The germline CDR1 and CDR2 sequences are SGHRS and YFSETQ. CDR3 nucleotide sequence: TGCGCCAGCAGCTTGGGTGAGCGGGGGAGTCAAGAGACCCAGTACTTC. Translation: CASSLGERGSQETQYF.

This chain joins TRBV4-3 and TRBJ2-1, with D tentatively TRBD2 (6 bases). In germline, CDR1 is LGHNA, CDR2 YSLEER. V lost 1 base to trimming and J lost 0 bases, with 10 bases between them. The CDR3 is 16 amino acids. The chain's CDR3 is CASSQGTTSSYNEQFF. In DNA form, the CDR3 reads TGCGCCAGCAGCCAAGGGACTACAAGCTCCTACAATGAGCAGTTCTTC.

CDR3 protein: CASSFPREGSSYNEQFF. Here the CDR3 DNA reads TGTGCCAGCAGTTTCCCCAGGGAGGGGAGCTCCTACAATGAGCAGTTCTTC. The V gene is TRBV28, the J gene TRBJ2-1; the match to TRBD2 covers 7 bases. Germline loops: CDR1 MDHEN, CDR2 SYDVKM. The CDR3 runs to 17 residues. The V and J ends lost 3 bases and 0 bases, in that order; junction bases with no gene match: 8.

The chain employs TRBV7-9 and TRBJ2-5, with 7 nucleotides matching TRBD1. Trimming took 1 base from V and 2 from J; bases not matched to a gene: 1. In germline, CDR1 is SEHNR, CDR2 FQNEAQ (reference sequence). The CDR3 length is 14 residues. CDR3 in amino acids: CASSLEQGQETQYF. In DNA, the CDR3 is TGTGCCAGCAGCTTAGAACAGGGGCAAGAGACCCAGTACTTC.

The rearrangement links TRBV6-5 to TRBJ2-5; possible D gene TRBD2, 6 bases. V gave up 4 bases and J gave up 0 bases, with 15 bases separating them. Per germline, CDR1 MNHEY and CDR2 SVGAGI. This CDR3 is 16 amino acids long. Here the CDR3 reads CASSFPSEQYQETQYF. The DNA of the CDR3 is TGTGCCAGCAGTTTCCCTAGCGAGCAGTACCAAGAGACCCAGTACTTC.

The chain is built from TRBV18 and TRBJ1-5, with TRBD1 identical over 8 bases. J lost 6 bases, V lost 4 bases, and 5 bases had no gene match. There are 14 residues in the CDR3. Per the germline V gene, CDR1 is KGHSH and CDR2 is LQKENI. In DNA, the CDR3 is TGTGCCAGCTCACAACGACAGGGGAGTCAGCCCCAGCATTTT. The encoded protein is CASSQRQGSQPQHF.

V usage is TRBV20-1 and J usage is TRBJ1-1; D is undetermined. Germline CDR1 reads DFQATT; CDR2 reads SNEGSKA (reference sequence). Trimming removed 4 bases at V and 4 bases at J, with 7 bases between. The CDR3 has 11 amino acids. CDR3 amino acids: CSAMTGTEAFF. DNA for the CDR3: TGCAGTGCTATGACGGGCACTGAAGCTTTCTTT.

This chain links TRBV27 with TRBJ1-2; D is uncertain. V gave up 8 bases and J gave up 6 bases, with 16 bases separating them. This CDR3 comprises 13 residues. Germline CDR1 is MNHEY and CDR2 is SMNVEV (reference sequence). The DNA of the CDR3 is TGTGCCAGCCGGTCGGCGGGAAGAGATGGCTACACCTTC. Translation gives CASRSAGRDGYTF.

This chain links TRBV6-1 with TRBJ2-1, with D perhaps matching TRBD2 (7 bases). Trimming cost V 4 bases and J 15 bases, with 10 bases left between them. Looked up from germline, CDR1 is MNHNS and CDR2 is SASEGT. This CDR3 is 10 amino acids long. In nucleotides, the CDR3 is TGTGCCAGCAGTGCGGGGGGCTCGTTCTTC. This encodes CASSAGGSFF.

The rearrangement links TRBV4-1 to TRBJ1-1; D perhaps matches TRBD1 (6 bases). Germline V gene sequence: CDR1 MGHRA, CDR2 YSYEKL. V lost 1 base and J lost 6, with 12 bases in between. The CDR3 consists of 14 residues. The DNA of the CDR3 is TGCGCCAGCAGCCAAGTCGGACAGATCGCTGAAGCTTTCTTT. This codes for CASSQVGQIAEAFF.

The count of this clone is one. This chain uses TRBV6-1 with TRBJ2-7; 7 nucleotides agree with TRBD1. The V segment lost 7 bases and the J segment 3 bases; nucleotides outside the gene matches: 9. The CDR3 is 14 residues long. In germline, CDR1 is MNHNS, CDR2 SASEGT. DNA for the CDR3: TGTGCCAGCAAGGTGACAGGGACCATCTACGAGCAGTACTTC. Translating it yields CASKVTGTIYEQYF.

This clone was seen only once. The chain couples TRBV30 to TRBJ2-1; TRBD2 aligns across 9 bases. The CDR3 is made up of 14 amino acids. Losses at the gene ends were 0 bases for V and 8 bases for J; bases not matched to a gene: 5. From germline, CDR1 is GTSNPN and CDR2 SVGIG (reference sequence). CDR3 protein: CAWSVLAGTDEQFF. Here the CDR3 DNA reads TGTGCCTGGAGTGTACTAGCGGGTACGGATGAGCAGTTCTTC.